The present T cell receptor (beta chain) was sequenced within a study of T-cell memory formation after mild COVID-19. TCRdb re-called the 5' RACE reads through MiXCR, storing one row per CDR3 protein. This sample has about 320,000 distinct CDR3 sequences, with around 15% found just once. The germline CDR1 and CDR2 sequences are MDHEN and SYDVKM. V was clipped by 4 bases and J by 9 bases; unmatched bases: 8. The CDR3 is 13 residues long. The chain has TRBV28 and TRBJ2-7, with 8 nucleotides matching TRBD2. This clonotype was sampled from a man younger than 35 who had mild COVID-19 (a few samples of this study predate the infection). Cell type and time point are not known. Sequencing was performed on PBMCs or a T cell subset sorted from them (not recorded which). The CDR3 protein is CASSSSAGVRQYV. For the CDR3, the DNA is TGTGCCAGCAGTTCCTCAGCGGGGGTTCGGCAGTACGTC.